This T cell receptor (beta chain) was obtained from a study of blood T cell repertoires in COVID-19. Turning to the study itself: Samples representing acute and convalescent COVID-19 were sourced from the United States, Italy and Spain. T cells, B-cell-depleted T cells, or PBMCs provided the cDNA or gDNA that served as material.

Trimming stripped 3 bases from V and 3 bases from J, with 10 bases between. This CDR3 is built from 14 residues. Looked up from germline, CDR1 is MGHRA and CDR2 is YSYEKL. Participants had their cohort set by participant-reported clinical history. Authors' analysis steps: Reference gene primer amplification in the assay estimated nucleated cell counts. Clones were read by immunoSEQ multiplex PCR, and TCRdb kept only the in-frame ones, dropping some. V and J calls and clone size come straight from that table; D and trimming were deduced from the DNA. The sample lists 250,000 to 400,000 clones, approximately 87% occurring once.

This rearrangement joins TRBV4-1 to TRBJ2-3; TRBD2 is a possible D gene (5 bases). The sequence came from a woman aged 25 to 45 who had recovered from COVID-19. The sample taken for sequencing was PBMCs or T cells enriched from blood (not recorded which). The CDR3 region is CASSQGRGTDTQYF. CDR3 in DNA: TGCGCCAGCAGCCAGGGCCGGGGAACAGATACGCAGTATTTT.